These 14 T cell receptor beta chains came from one sample sequenced in a study of regulatory T cells in long-lasting Graves disease. Documented time point: newly diagnosed GD, antithyroid drugs for less than 3 months. PBMCs provided the RNA from which the TCR library was made. Building the TCR beta libraries relied on iRepertoire HTBI primers, and CDR3 regions underwent Arm-PCR. TCRdb reprocessed the multiplex PCR reads with MiXCR, giving one entry per CDR3 protein. The sample includes just over 600,000 distinct CDR3 sequences, around 17% seen only once; the top ten take 15% to 20%. These same data were also listed under a study on T cells in Graves' hyperthyroidism and ophthalmopathy.

The specimen was peripheral blood mononuclear cells (PBMCs), collected at new diagnosis, from a patient treated with antithyroid drugs. These receptors originate from a woman in her twenties or thirties with Graves disease.

This clonotype has a handful of counts. The chain employs TRBV20-1 and TRBJ1-1; tentative D call: TRBD1 (5 bases). CDR3 length: 16 residues. The germline V and J ends were trimmed by 3 bases and 0 bases, with 17 bases remaining between them. Germline V gene data show CDR1 as DFQATT and CDR2 as SNEGSKA (reference sequence). CDR3 nucleotides: TGCAGTGCTAGTTCGGCAGGGAAAGGTATGAACACTGAAGCTTTCTTT. Encoded protein: CSASSAGKGMNTEAFF.

This clonotype was found many times. The chain couples TRBV10-3 to TRBJ2-7; 8 bases line up with TRBD1. The germline CDR1 and CDR2 sequences are ENHRY and SYGVKD. This CDR3 contains 18 residues. J gave up 5 bases and V 10 bases, and 25 bases lay outside the gene matches. As DNA, the CDR3 is TGTGCCACCGTTAGCAGTACATCTGGACAGGGTCCGACCCACGAGCAGTACTTC. It yields the protein CATVSSTSGQGPTHEQYF.

This clonotype was observed many times. V gene TRBV7-9 combines with J gene TRBJ2-5; weak D call: TRBD1 (8 bases). Trimming removed 5 bases from V and 5 bases from J, with 18 bases in between. CDR3 length: 15 residues. Per the germline V gene, CDR1 is SEHNR and CDR2 is FQNEAQ (reference sequence). Here the CDR3 reads CASSEGQGGLETQYF. The CDR3 bases are TGTGCCAGCAGCGAAGGACAGGGAGGGTTGGAGACCCAGTACTTC.

The chain uses TRBV14 and TRBJ2-1; D unclear. Germline lookup yields CDR1 SGHDN and CDR2 FVKESK. V lost 1 base and J 7 bases, leaving 8 bases between the germline ends. The CDR3 runs to 13 residues. The CDR3 nucleotides read TGTGCCAGCAGCCAAGGTCCCTGGAATGAGCAGTTCTTC. It is translated as CASSQGPWNEQFF. The full variable domain, its missing parts supplied by reference TRBV14 and TRBJ2-1, is EAGVTQFPSHSVIEKGQTVTLRCDPISGHDNLYWYRRVMGKEIKFLLHFVKESKQDESGMPNNRFLAERTGGTYSTLKVQPAELEDSGVYFCASSQGPWNEQFFGPGTRLTVL.

Note on this clonotype: This clone may be a read error of a much larger clone one base away. It is likely a read error, because the conserved phenylalanine at the end of the CDR3 is missing. V gene TRBV9 combines with J gene TRBJ2-3; the match to TRBD2 covers 9 bases. V lost 2 bases, J lost 10 bases, and 11 bases stayed unmatched. Per the germline V gene, CDR1 is SGDLS and CDR2 is YYNGEE. The CDR3 covers 15 residues. The CDR3 loop is CASSVGGRAEFAQYL. CDR3 nucleotides: TGTGCCAGCAGCGTGGGCGGGAGGGCCGAGTTCGCGCAGTATTTA.

The genes are TRBV30 and TRBJ2-2, with D tentatively TRBD1 or TRBD2 (7 bases each). CDR3 length: 15 residues. V dropped 4 bases and J dropped 5 bases, with 17 bases sitting between them. CDR1 GTSNPN and CDR2 SVGIG come from the germline V gene (reference sequence). In nucleotides, the CDR3 is TGTGCCTGGAAGGGGAGGGGGCGTAATACCGGGGAGCTGTTTTTT. Its protein product is CAWKGRGRNTGELFF.

At least ten counts were recorded for this clonotype. The chain employs TRBV7-2 and TRBJ1-6; D may be TRBD1 (6 bases). Between the trimmed V and J ends, which lost 1 base and 7 bases, there was a span of 17 bases. CDR3 length: 17 amino acids. CDR1 and CDR2 from the germline V gene are SGHTA and FQGNSA. The CDR3 DNA reads as TGTGCCAGCAGCTTAGGGGTACCTGGGACATCGAATTCACCCCTCCACTTT. Its translation is CASSLGVPGTSNSPLHF.

About this clonotype: A read error may explain this, as a much larger clone is one base away. The rearrangement joins TRBV5-1 to TRBJ1-1; D gene unclear. The length of the CDR3 is 16 residues. Germline V gene lookup returns CDR1 SGHRS and CDR2 YFSETQ. The CDR3 DNA is TGCACCAGCAGTCACGGGGTCGGTGAAGGTAATCCTGAAGCTTTCTTT. This encodes CTSSHGVGEGNPEAFF. Complete variable domain (other parts from reference TRBV5-1 and TRBJ1-1): KAGVTQTPRYLIKTRGQQVTLSCSPISGHRSVSWYQQTPGQGLQFLFEYFSETQRNKGNFPGRFSGRQFSNSRSEMNVSTLELGDSALYLCTSSHGVGEGNPEAFFGQGTRLTVV.

The table lists this clonotype with many counts. The gene calls are TRBV28 and TRBJ2-7; D is undetermined. V lost 1 base and J lost 1, with 11 bases in between. Per the germline V gene, CDR1 is MDHEN and CDR2 is SYDVKM. The CDR3 extends over 15 amino acids. This CDR3 is CASSLFSSGSYEQYF. As DNA, the CDR3 is TGTGCCAGCAGTTTATTCTCGAGTGGGTCCTACGAGCAGTACTTC.

This clonotype was seen ten or more times. The CDR3 sequence: CASSTRLAGGLNIQYF. For the CDR3, the DNA is TGTGCCAGCAGCACCCGACTAGCGGGAGGGTTAAACATTCAGTACTTC. The chain combines TRBV28 with TRBJ2-4, with 14 bases aligning to TRBD2. The V gene's germline CDR1 is MDHEN and CDR2 SYDVKM. Germline trimming cut 6 bases from V and 6 bases from J; bases unmatched to any gene: 7. The length of the CDR3 is 16 residues.

The chain links TRBV9 to TRBJ2-1, with D hard to call. CDR1 and CDR2 from the germline V gene are SGDLS and YYNGEE. V was shortened by 3 bases and J by 6 bases, with 10 bases between the two germline ends. CDR3 length: 13 residues. The chain's CDR3 is CASSESPRNEQFF. In DNA, the CDR3 is TGTGCCAGCAGCGAGTCCCCCCGCAATGAGCAGTTCTTC.

The CDR3 coding sequence is TGCAGTGCTAGGAAAGGGCTACAAGGGGGACAGGAAGGCTACACCTTC. It encodes CSARKGLQGGQEGYTF. The genes are TRBV20-1 and TRBJ1-2; 8 bases agree with TRBD1. Germline CDR1 and CDR2: DFQATT and SNEGSKA (reference sequence). The CDR3 consists of 16 residues. The V and J ends lost 3 bases and 8 bases, in that order; junction bases with no gene match: 17.

This clonotype was seen ten or more times. The rearrangement uses TRBV6-1 and TRBJ1-3, with D maybe TRBD1 (5 bases). The CDR3 extends over 14 amino acids. Germline V lookup: CDR1 MNHNS, CDR2 SASEGT. V dropped 9 bases and J dropped 0 bases, with 12 bases sitting between them. CDR3 coding DNA: TGTGCCAGTCGAATGGGGCACTCTGGAAACACCATATATTTT. It is translated as CASRMGHSGNTIYF.

This clonotype was detected only a few times. V and J are TRBV18 and TRBJ2-2; 8 bases agree with TRBD2. The ends lost 2 bases at V and 6 bases at J; junction bases unmatched: 2. The CDR3 sequence is 14 residues long. CDR1 and CDR2 (germline): KGHSH, LQKENI. The CDR3 DNA sequence: TGTGCCAGCTCACCAGGACTAGCTTCCGGGGAGCTGTTTTTT. Amino acid sequence: CASSPGLASGELFF.